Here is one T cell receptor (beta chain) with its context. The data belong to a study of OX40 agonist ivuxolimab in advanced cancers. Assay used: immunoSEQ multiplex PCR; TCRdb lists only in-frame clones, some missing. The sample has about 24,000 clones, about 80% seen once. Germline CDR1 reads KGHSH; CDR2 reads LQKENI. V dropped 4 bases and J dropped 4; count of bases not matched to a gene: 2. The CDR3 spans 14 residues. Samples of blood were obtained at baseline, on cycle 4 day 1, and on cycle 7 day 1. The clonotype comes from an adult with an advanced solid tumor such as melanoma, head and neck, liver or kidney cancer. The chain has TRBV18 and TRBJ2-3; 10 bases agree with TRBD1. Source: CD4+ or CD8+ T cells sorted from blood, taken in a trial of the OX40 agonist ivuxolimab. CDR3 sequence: CASSRGQGPDTQYF. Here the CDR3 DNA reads TGTGCCAGCTCACGGGGACAGGGGCCAGATACGCAGTATTTT.